This T cell receptor (beta chain) was captured by sequencing in a study of regulatory T cells in long-lasting Graves disease. Regarding this clonotype: Its matching antigen is unknown. A read error may explain this, as a much larger clone is one base away.

Noted time point: newly diagnosed GD, antithyroid drugs for less than 3 months. Making the TCR library involved RNA that had been extracted from PBMCs. Notes on the study in general: Possibly, accuracy suffered from the small sample size.

Libraries of TCR beta came from iRepertoire HTBI primers plus Arm-PCR of CDR3 regions. TCRdb called the multiplex PCR reads again in MiXCR, with one record for every CDR3 protein. The sample contains 380,000 or so distinct CDR3 sequences, roughly 15% of which appear only once. The data were also submitted as part of a second study, on T cells in Graves' hyperthyroidism and ophthalmopathy.

This specimen was peripheral blood mononuclear cells (PBMCs), taken at new diagnosis, from a patient treated with antithyroid drugs. The sequence was obtained from a woman aged 18-29 years with Graves disease.

The CDR3 region has the DNA TGTGCCAGCATGGACCAGTCTAATCAGCCCCAGCATTTT. Translation: CASMDQSNQPQHF. The genes are TRBV2 and TRBJ1-5; D is uncertain. The length of the CDR3 is 13 residues. Trimming removed 7 bases from V and 4 bases from J, with 11 bases in between. Germline V gene lookup returns CDR1 SNHLY and CDR2 FYNNEI.